The 5 T cell receptor beta chains below come from one sample, sequenced in a study of T cell responses to AZD1222 COVID-19 vaccine. Repertoires were generated with immunoSEQ multiplex PCR, while TCRdb's copy carries only in-frame clones and drops some. Of 240,000 or so clones listed, about 92% were seen once; the top ten hold less than 0.6%. Source: peripheral blood, taken on day 0 of AZD1222 vaccination. Every receptor here comes from an adult in good health.

V usage is TRBV3-1 (or the pseudogene TRBV3-2) and J usage is TRBJ2-1, with 13 bases identical to TRBD2. V gave up 5 bases and J gave up 8 bases; unmatched junction bases: 6. The CDR3 consists of 15 residues. The germline CDR1 and CDR2 sequences are LGHDT and YNNKEL (reference sequence). CDR3 sequence reads: CASSTSGRAWDEQFF. CDR3 nucleotide sequence: TGTGCCAGCAGCACTAGCGGGAGGGCCTGGGATGAGCAGTTCTTC.

The chain recombines TRBV9 with TRBJ2-3, with 7 nucleotides matching TRBD2. In germline, CDR1 is SGDLS, CDR2 YYNGEE. Trimming took 3 bases from V and 5 from J; bases not matched to a gene: 6. This CDR3 has 14 amino acids. The chain's CDR3 is CASSAGLEGDTQYF. In DNA, the CDR3 is TGTGCCAGCAGCGCCGGACTAGAGGGAGATACGCAGTATTTT.

The chain is built from TRBV19 and TRBJ2-3, with 7 bases aligning to TRBD2. Trimming cost V 5 bases and J 0 bases; bases outside gene matches: 5. The CDR3 loop spans 15 amino acids. Germline loops: CDR1 LNHDA, CDR2 SQIVND (reference sequence). This chain's CDR3 is CASSGVSGSTDTQYF. CDR3 nucleotide sequence: TGTGCCAGTAGTGGGGTTAGCGGGAGCACAGATACGCAGTATTTT.

V gene TRBV5-1 combines with J gene TRBJ2-1; 11 nucleotides line up with TRBD2. The V segment lost 4 bases and the J segment 3 bases; nucleotides outside the gene matches: 6. The CDR3 covers 16 residues. Germline V gene data show CDR1 as SGHRS and CDR2 as YFSETQ. CDR3: CASSPGLAGHYNEQFF. The CDR3 DNA reads as TGCGCCAGCAGCCCCGGACTAGCGGGTCACTACAATGAGCAGTTCTTC.

The chain couples TRBV10-3 to TRBJ2-2; D perhaps matches TRBD2 (7 bases). The CDR3 runs 15 residues. Trimming left V 6 bases short and J 2 bases short, with 13 bases between. Germline V gives CDR1 ENHRY, CDR2 SYGVKD. The chain's CDR3 is CAISEGGTNTGELFF. DNA of the CDR3: TGTGCCATCAGCGAGGGGGGGACAAACACCGGGGAGCTGTTTTTT.